This record covers a single T cell receptor beta chain. Original handling: How many nucleated cells were present was estimated from reference gene primer amplification. Produced via immunoSEQ multiplex PCR; TCRdb's table is partial and in-frame only. That table furnishes V, J and clone size, whereas the DNA furnished D and trimming. The table shows about 160,000 clones, with more than 65% occurring only once. This sample was taken from a study of blood T cell repertoires in COVID-19. Study context: The United States, Italy and Spain were the sources of the acute and convalescent COVID-19 samples. PBMCs, B-cell-depleted T cells, or T cells were the source of the cDNA or gDNA that made up the material.

Germline V CDR1 and CDR2: SGHTA, FQGNSA. V lost 4 bases, J lost 10 bases, and 16 bases lay in between. The CDR3 contains 14 residues. The chain links TRBV7-2 to TRBJ1-4, with D perhaps TRBD1 (5 bases). Sequenced: peripheral blood. This TCR derives from a woman of 80 years or more with acute or convalescent COVID-19. The CDR3, as DNA: TGTGCCAGCAGCTCGGCTACAGGTTTGCGAAAACTGTTTTTT. It codes for CASSSATGLRKLFF.